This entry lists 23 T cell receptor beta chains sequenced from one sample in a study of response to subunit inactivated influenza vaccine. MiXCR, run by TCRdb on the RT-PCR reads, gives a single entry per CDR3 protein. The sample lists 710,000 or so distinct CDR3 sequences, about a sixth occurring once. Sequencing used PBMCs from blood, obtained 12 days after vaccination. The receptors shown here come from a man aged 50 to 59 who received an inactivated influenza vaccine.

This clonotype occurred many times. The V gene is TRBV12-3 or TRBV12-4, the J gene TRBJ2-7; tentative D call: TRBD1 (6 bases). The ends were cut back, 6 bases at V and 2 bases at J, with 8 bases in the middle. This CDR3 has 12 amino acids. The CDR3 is CASRKGAYEQYF. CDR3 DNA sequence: TGTGCCAGCAGAAAGGGGGCCTACGAGCAGTACTTC.

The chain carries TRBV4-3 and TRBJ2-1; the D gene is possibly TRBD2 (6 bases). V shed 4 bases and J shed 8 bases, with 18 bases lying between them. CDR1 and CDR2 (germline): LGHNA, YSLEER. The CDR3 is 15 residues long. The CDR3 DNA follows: TGCGCCAGCAGCCTTCCGGGGGTCGGTATCGATGAGCAGTTCTTC. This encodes CASSLPGVGIDEQFF.

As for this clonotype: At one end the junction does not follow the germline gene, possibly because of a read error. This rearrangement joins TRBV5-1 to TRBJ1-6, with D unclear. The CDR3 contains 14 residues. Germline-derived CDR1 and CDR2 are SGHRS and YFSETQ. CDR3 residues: CASSLGQINSPLQF. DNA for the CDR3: TGCGCCAGCAGCTTGGGCCAGATAAATTCACCCCTCCAATTT.

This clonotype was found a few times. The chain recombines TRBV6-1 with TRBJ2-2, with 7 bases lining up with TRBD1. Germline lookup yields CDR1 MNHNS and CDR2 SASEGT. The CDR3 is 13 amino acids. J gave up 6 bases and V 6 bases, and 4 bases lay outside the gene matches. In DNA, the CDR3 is TGTGCCAGCAGAGACGGGACAGCCGGGGAGCTGTTTTTT. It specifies CASRDGTAGELFF.

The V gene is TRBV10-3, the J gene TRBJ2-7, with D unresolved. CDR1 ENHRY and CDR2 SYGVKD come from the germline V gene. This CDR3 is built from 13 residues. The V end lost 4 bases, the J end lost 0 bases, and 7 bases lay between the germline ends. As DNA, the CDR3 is TGTGCCATCAGTGTCGATATCTCCTACGAGCAGTACTTC. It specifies CAISVDISYEQYF.

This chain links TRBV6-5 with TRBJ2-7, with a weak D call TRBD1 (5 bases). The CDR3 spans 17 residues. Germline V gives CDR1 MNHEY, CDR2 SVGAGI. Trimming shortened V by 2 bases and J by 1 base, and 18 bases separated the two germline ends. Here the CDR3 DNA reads TGTGCCAGCAGTTACCGACCAAGGGGCCATACTTCCTACGAGCAGTACTTC. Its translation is CASSYRPRGHTSYEQYF.

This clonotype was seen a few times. DNA for the CDR3: TGTGCCAGCTCACCAAAGTCGGAGCCCATCTACAATGAGCAGTTCTTC. It translates to CASSPKSEPIYNEQFF. This rearrangement joins TRBV18 to TRBJ2-1; no definite D call. Germline values: CDR1 KGHSH, CDR2 LQKENI. The CDR3 is made up of 16 amino acids. With 2 bases removed from V and 3 bases from J, the gap between germline ends came to 14 bases.

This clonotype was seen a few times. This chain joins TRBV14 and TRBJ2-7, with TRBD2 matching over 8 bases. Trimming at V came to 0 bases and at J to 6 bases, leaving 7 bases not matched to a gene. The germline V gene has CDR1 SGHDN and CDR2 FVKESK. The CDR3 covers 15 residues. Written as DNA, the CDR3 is TGTGCCAGCAGCCAAGAGCAAGGACTAGCACCCGAGCAGTACTTC. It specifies CASSQEQGLAPEQYF.

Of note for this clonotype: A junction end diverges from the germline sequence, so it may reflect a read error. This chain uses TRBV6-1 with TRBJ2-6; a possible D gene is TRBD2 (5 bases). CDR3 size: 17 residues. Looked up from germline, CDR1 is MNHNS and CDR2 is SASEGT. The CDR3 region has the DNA TGTGCCAGCAGGGAAGGGAGCCGGGTTCGTGGGGCCAACGTCCTGACTTTC. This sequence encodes CASREGSRVRGANVLTF.

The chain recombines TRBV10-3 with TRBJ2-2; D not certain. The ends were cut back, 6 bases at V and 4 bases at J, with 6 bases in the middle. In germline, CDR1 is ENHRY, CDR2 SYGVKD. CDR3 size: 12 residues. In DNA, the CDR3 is TGTGCCATCAGGGGGATCACCGGGGAGCTGTTTTTT. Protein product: CAIRGITGELFF.

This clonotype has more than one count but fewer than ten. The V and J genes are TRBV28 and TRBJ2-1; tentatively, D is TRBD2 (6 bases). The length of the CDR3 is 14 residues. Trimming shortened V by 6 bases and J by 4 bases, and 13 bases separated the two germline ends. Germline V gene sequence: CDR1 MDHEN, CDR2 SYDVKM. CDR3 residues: CASRAAGTYNEQFF. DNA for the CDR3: TGTGCCAGCAGGGCTGCGGGAACTTACAATGAGCAGTTCTTC.

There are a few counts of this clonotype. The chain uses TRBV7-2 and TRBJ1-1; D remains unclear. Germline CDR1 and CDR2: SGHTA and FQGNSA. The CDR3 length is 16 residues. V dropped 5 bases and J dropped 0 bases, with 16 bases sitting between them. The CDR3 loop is CASSLGIGRMNTEAFF. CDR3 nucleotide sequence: TGTGCCAGCAGCCTCGGAATTGGCAGGATGAACACTGAAGCTTTCTTT.

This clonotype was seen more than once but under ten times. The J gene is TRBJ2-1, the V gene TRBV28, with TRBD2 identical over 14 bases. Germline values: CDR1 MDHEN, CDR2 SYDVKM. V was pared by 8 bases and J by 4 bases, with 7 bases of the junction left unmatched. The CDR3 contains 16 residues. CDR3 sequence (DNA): TGTGCCAGCGGACTAGCGGGGGGTCCCGCTTACAATGAGCAGTTCTTC. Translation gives CASGLAGGPAYNEQFF.

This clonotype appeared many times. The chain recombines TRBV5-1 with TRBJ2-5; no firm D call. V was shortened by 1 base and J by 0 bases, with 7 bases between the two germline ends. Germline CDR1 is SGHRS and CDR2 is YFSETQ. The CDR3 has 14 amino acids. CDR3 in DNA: TGCGCCAGCAGCTTGAATCAGTACCAAGAGACCCAGTACTTC. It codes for CASSLNQYQETQYF.

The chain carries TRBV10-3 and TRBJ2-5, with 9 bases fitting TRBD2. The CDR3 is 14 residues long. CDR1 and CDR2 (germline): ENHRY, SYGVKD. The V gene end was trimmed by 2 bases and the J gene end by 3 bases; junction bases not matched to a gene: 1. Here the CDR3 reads CAISEAGGKETQYF. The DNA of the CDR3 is TGTGCCATCAGTGAGGCGGGGGGGAAAGAGACCCAGTACTTC.

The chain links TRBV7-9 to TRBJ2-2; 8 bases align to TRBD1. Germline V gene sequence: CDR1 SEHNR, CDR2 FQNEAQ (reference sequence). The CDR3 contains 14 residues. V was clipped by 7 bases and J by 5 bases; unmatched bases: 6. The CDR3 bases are TGTGCCAGCATCCAGGGGGCAGGAACCGGGGAGCTGTTTTTT. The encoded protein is CASIQGAGTGELFF.

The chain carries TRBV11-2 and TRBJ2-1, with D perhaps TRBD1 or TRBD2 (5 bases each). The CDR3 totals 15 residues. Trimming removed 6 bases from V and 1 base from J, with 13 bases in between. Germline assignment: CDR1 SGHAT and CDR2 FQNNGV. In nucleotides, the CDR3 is TGTGCCAGCAGGGGACGAGGGGAATCCTACAATGAGCAGTTCTTC. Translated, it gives CASRGRGESYNEQFF.

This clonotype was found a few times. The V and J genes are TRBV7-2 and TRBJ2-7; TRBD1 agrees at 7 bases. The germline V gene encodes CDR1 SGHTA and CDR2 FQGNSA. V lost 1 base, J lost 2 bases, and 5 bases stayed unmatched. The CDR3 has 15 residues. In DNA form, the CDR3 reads TGTGCCAGCAGCTTAGTCGGGACAGAGACCTACGAGCAGTACTTC. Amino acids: CASSLVGTETYEQYF.

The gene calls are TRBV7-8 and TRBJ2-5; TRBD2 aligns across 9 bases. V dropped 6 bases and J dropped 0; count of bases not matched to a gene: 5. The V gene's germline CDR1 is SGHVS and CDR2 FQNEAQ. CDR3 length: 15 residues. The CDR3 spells CASRGTSSNQETQYF. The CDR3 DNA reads TGTGCCAGCAGGGGGACTAGCAGTAACCAAGAGACCCAGTACTTC.

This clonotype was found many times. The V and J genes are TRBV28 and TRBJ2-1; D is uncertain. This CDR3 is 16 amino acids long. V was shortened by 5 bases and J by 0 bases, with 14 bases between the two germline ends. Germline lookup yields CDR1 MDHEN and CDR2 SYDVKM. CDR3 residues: CASSLLVPSSYNEQFF. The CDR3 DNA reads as TGTGCCAGCAGTCTCCTGGTACCGAGCTCCTACAATGAGCAGTTCTTC.

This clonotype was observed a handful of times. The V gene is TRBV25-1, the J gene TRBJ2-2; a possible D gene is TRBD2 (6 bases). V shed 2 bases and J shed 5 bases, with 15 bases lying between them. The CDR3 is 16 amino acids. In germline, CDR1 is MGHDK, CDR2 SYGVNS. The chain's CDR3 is CASSEGGTTRTGELFF. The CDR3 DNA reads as TGTGCCAGCAGTGAAGGGGGGACCACGAGGACCGGGGAGCTGTTTTTT.

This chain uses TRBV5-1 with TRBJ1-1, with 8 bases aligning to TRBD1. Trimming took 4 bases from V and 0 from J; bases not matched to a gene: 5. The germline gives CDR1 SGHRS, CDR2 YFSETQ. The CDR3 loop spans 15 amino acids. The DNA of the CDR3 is TGCGCCAGCAGCCCCCTACAGGGGGTGAACACTGAAGCTTTCTTT. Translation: CASSPLQGVNTEAFF. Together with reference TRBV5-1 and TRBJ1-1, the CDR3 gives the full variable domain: KAGVTQTPRYLIKTRGQQVTLSCSPISGHRSVSWYQQTPGQGLQFLFEYFSETQRNKGNFPGRFSGRQFSNSRSEMNVSTLELGDSALYLCASSPLQGVNTEAFFGQGTRLTVV.

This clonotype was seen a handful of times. CDR3 sequence reads: CASSLGTGIRETQYF. DNA of the CDR3: TGCGCCAGCAGCTTGGGGACAGGAATAAGGGAGACCCAGTACTTC. This chain uses TRBV5-1 with TRBJ2-5, with 7 bases aligning to TRBD1. CDR3 size: 15 residues. V lost 0 bases, J lost 5 bases, and 7 bases stayed unmatched. Germline loops: CDR1 SGHRS, CDR2 YFSETQ.